A selection of T cell receptor beta chains follows, all from one sample in a study of CD8 T cells in ankylosing spondylitis. TCRdb itself ran the 5' RACE reads through MiXCR, one entry per CDR3 protein. Seen here are over 200,000 distinct CDR3 sequences, under 12% observed once, and the top ten hold about 19%. The sample was blood, either unsorted or a sorted T cell fraction (not recorded which). Every receptor here comes from a male donor with ankylosing spondylitis or in good health (not recorded which). The CDR3 runs from the conserved cysteine through the conserved F or W. A D gene is named only where the DNA matches it firmly. Clone size is given for some rows only: seen once, a few or many times, or a class if the clone is expanded.

j_call d_call clone_size v_call cdr3_nt cdr3_aa
TRBJ1-5 - many TRBV20-1 TGCAGTGCTAGAGATAGGAGTTATCAGCCCCAGCATTTT CSARDRSYQPQHF
TRBJ1-1 TRBD1 - TRBV12-5 TGTGCTAGTGGTTTGGTAAAGCCAGGGGGCGCCCACACTGAAGCTTTCTTT CASGLVKPGGAHTEAFF
TRBJ2-1 TRBD2 many TRBV6-7 TGTGCCAGCAGTAGCGGCGGGGGGCCAAGGTGCGTTGAGCAGTTCTTC CASSSGGGPRCVEQFF
TRBJ2-3 - many TRBV5-1 TGCGCCAGCAGCCCCGCCAGGGGAGCTGATACGCAGTATTTT CASSPARGADTQYF
TRBJ2-1 - many TRBV24-1 TGTGCCACCAGTGATTTGACCACGACCAGCCTTAATGAGCAGTTCTTC CATSDLTTTSLNEQFF
TRBJ1-2 - few TRBV19 TGTGCCAGTAGTCCCGCGGGGGCCGAAGAGAGTGGCTACACCTTC CASSPAGAEESGYTF
TRBJ2-3 - many TRBV5-6 TGTGCCAGCAGCTTGGAAGGCAGGGGATTGACAGATACGCAGTATTTT CASSLEGRGLTDTQYF
TRBJ2-2 - - TRBV9 TGTGCCAGCAGCGTCTGGGCCGGGGAGCTGTTTTTT CASSVWAGELFF
TRBJ2-3 - many TRBV12-3/TRBV12-4 TGTGCCAGCAGTGATTTAGGCCACTCCTTGGATACGCAGTATTTT CASSDLGHSLDTQYF
TRBJ2-2 - few TRBV24-1 TGTGCCACCAGTGATCCGCTGGGGGGGGCTCGGACCGGGGAGCTGTTTTTT CATSDPLGGARTGELFF
TRBJ2-1 - many TRBV4-2 TGTGCCAGCAGCCTACCCAGCAACGGGCCTCTCTTCAATGAGCAGTTCTTC CASSLPSNGPLFNEQFF
TRBJ2-5 - - TRBV7-9 TGTGCCAGCAGCCTCCTTTACTCAGGGCTCGGGGAGACCCAGTACTTC CASSLLYSGLGETQYF
TRBJ2-5 - - TRBV7-3 TGTGCCAGCAGCCCGACCGGGCGAAGAGAGACCCAGTACTTC CASSPTGRRETQYF
TRBJ1-1 - few TRBV5-1 TGCGCCAGCAGCTTCGACTCTATGAACACTGAAGCTTTCTTT CASSFDSMNTEAFF
TRBJ2-1 - many TRBV7-7 TGTGCTAGCAGCCCGGGACTTTCCCGGGGGAGCTCCTACAATGAGCAGTTCTTC CASSPGLSRGSSYNEQFF
TRBJ2-5 - few TRBV7-2 TGTGCCAGCAGCTTAGAGGACACGACCCAAGAGACCCAGTACTTC CASSLEDTTQETQYF
TRBJ2-5 - - TRBV3-1 TGTGCCAGCAGCCAAGGTATGGGACGTACCCAAGAGACCCAGTACTTC CASSQGMGRTQETQYF
TRBJ2-1 - many TRBV5-6 TGTGCCAGCAGCTCGGATCTTTACAATGAGCAGTTCTTC CASSSDLYNEQFF
TRBJ2-1 TRBD2 many TRBV13 TGTGCCAGCAGCTCCGCCGGACTAGCGGGGAAGTACAATGAGCAGTTCTTC CASSSAGLAGKYNEQFF
TRBJ2-7 - many TRBV5-1 TGCGCCAGCGGTGACAACTACGAGCAGTACTTC CASGDNYEQYF
TRBJ2-7 TRBD2 few TRBV10-3 TGTGCCATCAGTGACACTAGCGGCCACGAGCAGTACTTC CAISDTSGHEQYF
TRBJ2-7 TRBD1 many TRBV19 TGTGCCAGTAGTATAGTCGCGGGACAGGGGGACTACGAGCAGTACTTC CASSIVAGQGDYEQYF
TRBJ2-3 - few TRBV29-1 TGCAGCGCTCCTACACTGGACAGCACAGATACGCAGTATTTT CSAPTLDSTDTQYF
TRBJ2-4 - - TRBV6-6 TGTGCCAGCAGTTACTCGAGGTCGGACATTCAGTACTTC CASSYSRSDIQYF
TRBJ2-1 - many TRBV24-1 TGTGCCACTTCTGCACCGGGAGACCACAATGAGCAGTTCTTC CATSAPGDHNEQFF
TRBJ2-6 - many TRBV12-3/TRBV12-4 TGTGCCAGCAGTTTAGCTTCCGGGTTCGGGGCCAACGTCCTGACTTTC CASSLASGFGANVLTF
TRBJ2-3 TRBD1 many TRBV28 TGTGCCAGTCGGACAGGGGGAGGCACAGATACGCAGTATTTT CASRTGGGTDTQYF
TRBJ2-3 - - TRBV15 TGTGCCACCAGCAGAGATCGGTTGGAAACTAGCACAGATACGCAGTATTTT CATSRDRLETSTDTQYF